The 5 T cell receptor beta chains listed next were all sequenced from one sample in a study of T cell changes during pregnancy in multiple sclerosis. The data were produced by immunoSEQ multiplex PCR, yet TCRdb's version contains in-frame clones alone and is incomplete. Of tens of thousands of clones listed, around 96% were seen once; the top ten hold about 2.3%. The specimen was CD8+ T cells from peripheral blood mononuclear cells, collected after pregnancy. Every receptor here comes from a female donor with multiple sclerosis, enrolled in a pregnancy study.

The chain is built from TRBV27 and TRBJ2-7, with a tentative D call TRBD1 (5 bases). V gave up 7 bases and J gave up 5 bases, with 18 bases separating them. CDR1 and CDR2 (germline): MNHEY, SMNVEV (reference sequence). This CDR3 has 14 amino acids. The chain's CDR3 is CASTLPGLGHEQYF. The DNA for the CDR3 is TGTGCCAGCACCCTCCCAGGGTTGGGGCACGAGCAGTACTTC.

The chain has TRBV7-6 and TRBJ2-5, with TRBD1 identical over 8 bases. The length of the CDR3 is 12 residues. The junction had 0 bases not matched to a gene; V was cut back by 6 bases and J by 3 bases. The germline V gene encodes CDR1 SGHVS and CDR2 FNYEAQ. The CDR3 nucleotides are TGTGCCAGCAGGGACAGGGAAGAGACCCAGTACTTC. It translates to CASRDREETQYF.

This clone has just one count. The rearrangement links TRBV6-5 to TRBJ1-3, with 9 bases that match TRBD1. The CDR3 contains 15 residues. Germline CDR1 MNHEY, CDR2 SVGAGI. The V gene end was trimmed by 0 bases and the J gene end by 8 bases; junction bases not matched to a gene: 5. The CDR3 DNA reads TGTGCCAGCAGTTACTCAAGCGACAGGGGGGACACCATATATTTT. Its translation is CASSYSSDRGDTIYF.

The rearrangement uses TRBV27 and TRBJ2-1, with 10 bases aligning to TRBD2. With V trimmed by 6 bases and J by 6 bases, 8 bases remained unmatched. Germline CDR1 reads MNHEY; CDR2 reads SMNVEV (reference sequence). The CDR3 spans 15 residues. This CDR3 is CASSPSGRAFNEQFF. The CDR3 DNA reads TGTGCCAGCAGCCCCAGCGGGAGGGCCTTCAATGAGCAGTTCTTC.

This clone was seen more than once but under ten times. The V gene is TRBV6-6, the J gene TRBJ1-1; no reliable D call. The CDR3 runs 13 residues. In germline, CDR1 is MNHNY, CDR2 SVGAGI (reference sequence). V lost 6 bases, J lost 1 base, and 9 bases lay in between. The CDR3 loop reads CASSQVGNTEAFF. CDR3 nucleotides: TGTGCCAGCAGCCAGGTCGGGAACACTGAAGCTTTCTTT.